The next 7 T cell receptor beta chains were all read from a single sample in a study of shared clonotypes between healthy human individuals. Terminally differentiated effector memory CD45RA+ cells were excluded by CCR7 positive selection of CD45RO-negative cells. Clones were read by immunoSEQ multiplex PCR, and TCRdb kept only the in-frame ones, dropping some. The data show 700,000 to 950,000 clones, about 96% seen once. Sequenced sample: naive CD8+ T cells sorted from blood. The receptors originated from a man aged 25 to 45 in good health.

The rearrangement joins TRBV27 to TRBJ2-1; D is ambiguous. The germline V and J ends were trimmed by 6 bases and 1 base, with 13 bases remaining between them. CDR3 size: 15 residues. Germline V gene data show CDR1 as MNHEY and CDR2 as SMNVEV (reference sequence). Written as DNA, the CDR3 is TGTGCCAGCAGCCTCGGCGCCTTGTCCTACAATGAGCAGTTCTTC. This encodes CASSLGALSYNEQFF.

This sequence joins TRBV10-3 and TRBJ2-3; 8 bases fit TRBD1. The CDR3 contains 15 residues. The V gene end was trimmed by 10 bases and the J gene end by 4 bases; junction bases not matched to a gene: 13. Germline V CDR1 and CDR2: ENHRY, SYGVKD. CDR3 DNA: TGTGCCACCAGACCTAACAGGGGGGAGTCAGATACGCAGTATTTT. It translates to CATRPNRGESDTQYF.

The rearrangement links TRBV27 to TRBJ2-7; 7 nucleotides align to TRBD2. The J segment lost 3 bases and the V segment lost 4 bases, leaving 12 bases of the junction unmatched. The germline CDR1 and CDR2 sequences are MNHEY and SMNVEV (reference sequence). The CDR3 loop spans 16 amino acids. CDR3 region: CASSSSAGDLLYEQYF. CDR3 in DNA: TGTGCCAGCAGTTCCTCGGCGGGGGACTTACTCTACGAGCAGTACTTC.

This clone has more than one count but fewer than ten. The J gene is TRBJ1-2, the V gene TRBV10-2; the D is unclear. V lost 2 bases to trimming and J lost 0 bases, with 13 bases between them. The germline CDR1 and CDR2 sequences are WSHSY and SAAADI. The CDR3 sequence is 16 residues long. The CDR3 region has the DNA TGCGCCAGCAGTGAGACCCGAGGTCAATCTAACTATGGCTACACCTTC. This encodes CASSETRGQSNYGYTF.

CDR3 coding DNA: TGTGCCAGCATCCTCCAGCCAGGGACGATAACCGGGGAGCTGTTTTTT. It yields the protein CASILQPGTITGELFF. The chain joins TRBV7-2 to TRBJ2-2; D possibly matches TRBD1 or TRBD2 (5 bases each). Germline lookup yields CDR1 SGHTA and CDR2 FQGNSA. V lost 7 bases and J 5 bases, leaving 20 bases between the germline ends. This CDR3 contains 16 residues.

The chain uses TRBV27 and TRBJ2-2, with D unresolved. The CDR3 has 14 amino acids. V dropped 6 bases and J dropped 2 bases, with 10 bases sitting between them. CDR1 is MNHEY and CDR2 is SMNVEV in the germline V gene (reference sequence). The CDR3 DNA reads as TGTGCCAGCAGCGGAGTTTCTAACACCGGGGAGCTGTTTTTT. Translation gives CASSGVSNTGELFF.

The V gene is TRBV4-1, the J gene TRBJ2-1, with a tentative D call TRBD1 (6 bases). V was clipped by 1 base and J by 2 bases, with 9 bases between them. CDR3 length: 15 residues. CDR1 MGHRA and CDR2 YSYEKL come from the germline V gene. The CDR3 DNA sequence: TGCGCCAGCAGCCAAGTAGGGGGAGCCTACAATGAGCAGTTCTTC. The encoded protein is CASSQVGGAYNEQFF.